These 4 T cell receptor beta chains were all obtained from the same sample, sequenced in a study of CD8 T cells in ankylosing spondylitis. The antigens for these receptors are not known. Findings of the study overall: There was a TCR beta motif, made of several highly homologous variants, that appeared characteristic of ankylosing spondylitis blood.

TCRdb processed the 5' RACE reads anew with MiXCR; each CDR3 protein has one entry. The data hold approximately 300,000 distinct CDR3 sequences, with less than 9.5% observed a single time. The specimen sequenced was blood, either unsorted or a sorted T cell fraction (not recorded which). All receptors come from a male donor with ankylosing spondylitis.

The chain links TRBV27 to TRBJ2-1, with 7 bases fitting TRBD2. In germline, CDR1 is MNHEY, CDR2 SMNVEV (reference sequence). This CDR3 has 12 amino acids. Trimming at V came to 10 bases and at J to 3 bases, leaving 3 bases not matched to a gene. This CDR3 reads CATGDYYNEQFF. The CDR3 DNA is TGTGCCACCGGGGACTACTACAATGAGCAGTTCTTC.

This clonotype came up a few times. The CDR3 protein is CAWSVQAGTEKLFF. CDR3 nucleotide sequence: TGTGCCTGGAGTGTACAAGCCGGGACTGAAAAACTGTTTTTT. The rearrangement joins TRBV30 to TRBJ1-4; perhaps TRBD1 as D (5 bases). There are 14 residues in the CDR3. Germline loops: CDR1 GTSNPN, CDR2 SVGIG (reference sequence). V was trimmed by 0 bases and J by 7 bases, leaving 12 bases between them.

The chain joins TRBV3-1 to TRBJ1-5, with no clear D. Germline V gene data show CDR1 as LGHDT and CDR2 as YNNKEL (reference sequence). The CDR3 is 14 amino acids. The V end lost 0 bases, the J end lost 5 bases, and 8 bases lay between the germline ends. The CDR3 DNA follows: TGTGCCAGCAGCCAAGAGGTGGGATATCAGCCCCAGCATTTT. Its protein product is CASSQEVGYQPQHF.

This clonotype occurred a few times. The genes are TRBV21-1 and TRBJ2-6; the D call of TRBD2 is as the table states it, not checked on the DNA. TRBV21-1 is classified as a pseudogene. The CDR3 length is 16 residues. This CDR3 is CASAEVNRSGANVLTF. CDR3 bases: TGTGCCAGCGCGGAGGTAAATCGCTCTGGGGCCAACGTCCTGACTTTC.